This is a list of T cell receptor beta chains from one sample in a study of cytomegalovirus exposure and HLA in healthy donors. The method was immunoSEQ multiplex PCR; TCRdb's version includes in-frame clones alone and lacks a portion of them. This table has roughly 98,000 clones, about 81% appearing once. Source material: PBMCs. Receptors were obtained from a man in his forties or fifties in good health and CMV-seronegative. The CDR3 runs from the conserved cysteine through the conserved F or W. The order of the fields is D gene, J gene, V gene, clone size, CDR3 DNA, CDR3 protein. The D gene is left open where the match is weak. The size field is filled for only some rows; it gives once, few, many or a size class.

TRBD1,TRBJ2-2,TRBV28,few,TGTGCCAGCAGTTCTTGGACAGGGGCGAACACCGGGGAGCTGTTTTTT,CASSSWTGANTGELFF
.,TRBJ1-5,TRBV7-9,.,TGTGCCAGCAGCCCTGGACAGATTAGCAATCAGCCCCAGCATTTT,CASSPGQISNQPQHF
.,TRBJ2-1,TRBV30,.,TGTGCCTGGAACCACGGCTCCTACAATGAGCAGTTCTTC,CAWNHGSYNEQFF
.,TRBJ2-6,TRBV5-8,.,TGTGCCAGCAGCTTTTTGTCGTCTGGGGCCAACGTCCTGACTTTC,CASSFLSSGANVLTF
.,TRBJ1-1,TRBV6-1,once,TGTGCCACAGGGGTGGGCACTGAAGCTTTCTTT,CATGVGTEAFF
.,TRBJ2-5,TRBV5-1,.,TGCGCCAGCAGCCGTAACCAAGAGACCCAGTACTTC,CASSRNQETQYF
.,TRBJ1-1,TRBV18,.,TGTGCCAGCTTGCCTAACAGGGTAGCGATGAACACTGAAGCTTTCTTT,CASLPNRVAMNTEAFF
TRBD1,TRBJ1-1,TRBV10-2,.,TGCGCCAGCAGTGAGTCGACTCGAGGGGGCATTAGGGCTTTCTTT,CASSESTRGGIRAFF
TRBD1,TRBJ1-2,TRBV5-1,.,TGCGCCAGCAGCTTGGCCCTGGACAGGAACTATGGCTACACCTTC,CASSLALDRNYGYTF
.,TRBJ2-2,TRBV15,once,TGTGCCACCAGCAGAGATTTGTTAGTGAACACCGGGGAGCTGTTTTTT,CATSRDLLVNTGELFF
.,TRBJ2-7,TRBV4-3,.,TGCGCCAGCAGTCAAGATTGGGGACATACCCCCTACGAGCAGTACTTC,CASSQDWGHTPYEQYF
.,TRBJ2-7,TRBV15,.,TGTGCCACCAGCAGGCCCCAGGGCTACGAGCAGTACTTC,CATSRPQGYEQYF
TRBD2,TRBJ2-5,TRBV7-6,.,TGTGCCAGCAGCTCGGGACTAGCGGGGGGCGAGACCCAGTACTTC,CASSSGLAGGETQYF
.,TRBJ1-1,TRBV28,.,TGTGCCAGCAGTTTTGGAGCGACTGAAGCTTTCTTT,CASSFGATEAFF
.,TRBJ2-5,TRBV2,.,TGTGCCAGCAGTCTGAAACAGGGTCAGACCCAGTACTTC,CASSLKQGQTQYF
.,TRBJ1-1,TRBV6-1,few,TGTGCCAGCAGTGAACCGGGGAGGTGGGACACTGAAGCTTTCTTT,CASSEPGRWDTEAFF
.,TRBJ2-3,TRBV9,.,TGTGCCAGCAGCGTAGTGGGGGGTTCTAGCACAGATACGCAGTATTTT,CASSVVGGSSTDTQYF
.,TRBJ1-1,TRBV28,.,TGTGCCAGCAGTTTACAGAGAGGGCTTACCGCTGAAGCTTTCTTT,CASSLQRGLTAEAFF
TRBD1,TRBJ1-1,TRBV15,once,TGTGCCACCAACAGGGGACAGAACACTGAAGCTTTCTTT,CATNRGQNTEAFF
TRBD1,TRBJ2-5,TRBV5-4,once,TGTGCCAGCAGCCCTGGGGGACAGGGTTTGCGGGAGCAGTACTTC,CASSPGGQGLREQYF
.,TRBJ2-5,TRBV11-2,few,TGTGCCAGCAGCTTAGTGGGACTCTTAGAGACCCAGTACTTC,CASSLVGLLETQYF
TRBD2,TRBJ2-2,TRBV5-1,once,TGCGCCAGCAGCTTGGGACTAGCGGGGGGCCCCGTCACCGGGGAGCTGTTTTTT,CASSLGLAGGPVTGELFF
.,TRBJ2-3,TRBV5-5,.,TGTGCCAGCAGCTTGATACAGCACACAGATACGCAGTATTTT,CASSLIQHTDTQYF